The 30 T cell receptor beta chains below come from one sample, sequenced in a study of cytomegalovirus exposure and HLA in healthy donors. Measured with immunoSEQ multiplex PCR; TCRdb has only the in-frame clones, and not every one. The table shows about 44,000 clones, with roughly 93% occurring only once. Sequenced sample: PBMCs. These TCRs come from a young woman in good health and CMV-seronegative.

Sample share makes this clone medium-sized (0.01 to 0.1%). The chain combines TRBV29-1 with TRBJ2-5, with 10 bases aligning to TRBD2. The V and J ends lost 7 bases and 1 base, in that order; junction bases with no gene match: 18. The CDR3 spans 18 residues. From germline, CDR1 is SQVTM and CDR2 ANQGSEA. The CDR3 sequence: CSAELSGGLAYTQETQYF. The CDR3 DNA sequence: TGCAGCGCGGAACTTAGCGGGGGGCTCGCCTACACCCAAGAGACCCAGTACTTC.

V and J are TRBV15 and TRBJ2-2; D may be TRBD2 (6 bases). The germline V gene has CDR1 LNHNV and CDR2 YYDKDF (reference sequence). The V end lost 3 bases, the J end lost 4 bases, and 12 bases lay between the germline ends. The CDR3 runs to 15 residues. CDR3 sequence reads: CATSSPLATTGELFF. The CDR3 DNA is TGTGCCACCAGCAGCCCCCTAGCGACCACCGGGGAGCTGTTTTTT.

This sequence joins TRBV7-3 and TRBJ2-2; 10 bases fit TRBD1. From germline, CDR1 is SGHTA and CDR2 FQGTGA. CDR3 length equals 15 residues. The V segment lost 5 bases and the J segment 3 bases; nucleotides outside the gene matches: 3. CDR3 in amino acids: CASSLGQGDTGELFF. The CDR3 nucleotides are TGTGCCAGCAGCCTCGGACAGGGGGACACCGGGGAGCTGTTTTTT.

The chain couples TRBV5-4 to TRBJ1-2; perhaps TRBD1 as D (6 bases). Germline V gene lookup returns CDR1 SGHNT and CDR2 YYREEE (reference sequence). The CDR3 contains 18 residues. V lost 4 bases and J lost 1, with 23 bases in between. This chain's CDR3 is CASSPRAGALANNYGYTF. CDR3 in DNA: TGTGCCAGCAGCCCCAGGGCAGGGGCCCTGGCGAATAACTATGGCTACACCTTC.

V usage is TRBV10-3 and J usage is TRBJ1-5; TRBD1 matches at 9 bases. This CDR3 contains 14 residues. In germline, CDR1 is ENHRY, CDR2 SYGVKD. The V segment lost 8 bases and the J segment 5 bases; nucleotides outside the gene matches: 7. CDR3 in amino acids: CAIRSDRGDQPQHF. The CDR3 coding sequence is TGTGCCATCCGCTCTGACAGGGGGGATCAGCCCCAGCATTTT.

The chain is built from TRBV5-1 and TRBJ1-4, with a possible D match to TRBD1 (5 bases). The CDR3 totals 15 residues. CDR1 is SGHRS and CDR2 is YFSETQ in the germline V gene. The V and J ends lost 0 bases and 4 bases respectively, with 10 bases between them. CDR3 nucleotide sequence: TGCGCCAGCAGCTTGGAAGGGGCTGGTAATGAAAAACTGTTTTTT. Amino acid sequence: CASSLEGAGNEKLFF.

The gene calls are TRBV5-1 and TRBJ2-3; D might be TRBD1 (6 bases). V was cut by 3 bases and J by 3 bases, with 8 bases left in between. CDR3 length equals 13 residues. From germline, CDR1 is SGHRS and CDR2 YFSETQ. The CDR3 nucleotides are TGCGCCAGCAGCTGGACAGAAACAGATACGCAGTATTTT. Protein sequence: CASSWTETDTQYF.

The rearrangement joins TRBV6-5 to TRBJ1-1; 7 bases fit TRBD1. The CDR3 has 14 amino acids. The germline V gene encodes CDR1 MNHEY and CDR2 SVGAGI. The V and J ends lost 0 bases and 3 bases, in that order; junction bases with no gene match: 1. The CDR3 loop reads CASSYSQGDTEAFF. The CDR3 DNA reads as TGTGCCAGCAGTTACTCGCAGGGGGACACTGAAGCTTTCTTT.

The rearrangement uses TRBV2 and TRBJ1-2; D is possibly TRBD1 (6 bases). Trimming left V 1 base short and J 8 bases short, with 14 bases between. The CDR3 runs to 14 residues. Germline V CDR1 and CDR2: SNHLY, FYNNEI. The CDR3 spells CASSEEGVAGGYTF. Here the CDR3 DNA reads TGTGCCAGCAGTGAAGAGGGGGTAGCGGGAGGCTACACCTTC.

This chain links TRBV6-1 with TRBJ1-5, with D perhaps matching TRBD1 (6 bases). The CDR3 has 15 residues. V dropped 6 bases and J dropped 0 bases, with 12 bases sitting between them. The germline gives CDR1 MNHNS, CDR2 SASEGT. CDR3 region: CASRKGTSSNQPQHF. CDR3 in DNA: TGTGCCAGCAGGAAAGGGACATCTAGCAATCAGCCCCAGCATTTT.

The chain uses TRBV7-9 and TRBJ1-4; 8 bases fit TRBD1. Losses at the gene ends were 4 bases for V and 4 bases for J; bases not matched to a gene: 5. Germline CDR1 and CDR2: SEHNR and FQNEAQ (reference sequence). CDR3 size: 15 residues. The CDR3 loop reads CASSSTGGLNEKLFF. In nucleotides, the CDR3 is TGTGCCAGCAGCTCAACAGGGGGTCTTAATGAAAAACTGTTTTTT.

CDR3 region: CASSSRGNTIYF. The CDR3 DNA sequence: TGTGCCAGCAGTTCTAGGGGAAACACCATATATTTT. The rearrangement joins TRBV25-1 to TRBJ1-3; D ambiguous. The CDR3 has 12 amino acids. The germline gives CDR1 MGHDK, CDR2 SYGVNS. Trimming pared 5 bases from V and 4 bases from J, leaving 6 bases between.

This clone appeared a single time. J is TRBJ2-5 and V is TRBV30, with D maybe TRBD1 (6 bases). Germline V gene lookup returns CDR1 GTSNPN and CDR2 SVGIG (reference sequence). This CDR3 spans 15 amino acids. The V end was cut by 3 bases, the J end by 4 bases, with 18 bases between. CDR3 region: CAWSPAAGDLETQYF. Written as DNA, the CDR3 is TGTGCCTGGAGCCCCGCGGCAGGGGATTTAGAGACCCAGTACTTC.

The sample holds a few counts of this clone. The CDR3 region has the DNA TGTGCCAGCAGTTACTCCACAGGGGAAGGCTACGAGCAGTACTTC. This sequence encodes CASSYSTGEGYEQYF. The chain employs TRBV2 and TRBJ2-7; 7 bases fit TRBD1. Germline-derived CDR1 and CDR2 are SNHLY and FYNNEI. This CDR3 region has 15 residues. The trim removed 5 bases at V and 3 bases at J, leaving 10 bases unmatched. The full variable domain, its missing parts supplied by reference TRBV2 and TRBJ2-7, is EPEVTQTPSHQVTQMGQEVILRCVPISNHLYFYWYRQILGQKVEFLVSFYNNEISEKSEIFDDQFSVERPDGSNFTLKIRSTKLEDSAMYFCASSYSTGEGYEQYFGPGTRLTVT.

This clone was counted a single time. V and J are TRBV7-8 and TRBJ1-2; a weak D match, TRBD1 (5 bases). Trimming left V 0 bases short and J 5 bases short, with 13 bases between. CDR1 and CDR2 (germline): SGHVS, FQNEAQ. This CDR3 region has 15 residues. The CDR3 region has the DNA TGTGCCAGCAGCTTAGCAGCGGGGCCCCTATATGGCTACACCTTC. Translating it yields CASSLAAGPLYGYTF.

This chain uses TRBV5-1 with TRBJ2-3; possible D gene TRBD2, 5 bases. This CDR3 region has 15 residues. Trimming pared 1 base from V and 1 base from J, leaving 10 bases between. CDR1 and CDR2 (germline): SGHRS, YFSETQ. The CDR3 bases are TGCGCCAGCAGCTTGCGGACTCACCGCACAGATACGCAGTATTTT. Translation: CASSLRTHRTDTQYF.

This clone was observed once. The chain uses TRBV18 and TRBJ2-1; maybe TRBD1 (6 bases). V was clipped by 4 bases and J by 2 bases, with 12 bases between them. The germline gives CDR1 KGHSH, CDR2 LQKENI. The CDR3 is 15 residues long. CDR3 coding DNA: TGTGCCAGCTCACGAACACAGGGCACCTACAATGAGCAGTTCTTC. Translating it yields CASSRTQGTYNEQFF.

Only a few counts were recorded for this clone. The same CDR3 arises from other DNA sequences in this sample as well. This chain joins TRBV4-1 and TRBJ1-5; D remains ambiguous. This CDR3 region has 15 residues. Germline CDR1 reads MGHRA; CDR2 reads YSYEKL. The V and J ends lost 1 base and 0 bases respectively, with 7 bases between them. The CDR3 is CASSQVPGSNQPQHF. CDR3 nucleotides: TGCGCCAGCAGCCAAGTCCCCGGTAGCAATCAGCCCCAGCATTTT.

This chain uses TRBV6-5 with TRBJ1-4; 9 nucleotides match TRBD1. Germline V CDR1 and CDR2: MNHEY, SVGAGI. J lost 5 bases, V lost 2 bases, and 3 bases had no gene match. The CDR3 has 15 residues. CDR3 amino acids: CASSYRDRVNEKLFF. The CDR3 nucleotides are TGTGCCAGCAGTTACCGGGACAGGGTCAATGAAAAACTGTTTTTT.

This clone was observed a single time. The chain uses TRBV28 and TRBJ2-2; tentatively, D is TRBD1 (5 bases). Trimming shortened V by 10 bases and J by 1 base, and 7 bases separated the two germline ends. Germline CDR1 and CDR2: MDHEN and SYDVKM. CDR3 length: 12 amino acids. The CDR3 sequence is CATTGNTGELFF. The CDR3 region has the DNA TGTGCCACTACAGGGAACACCGGGGAGCTGTTTTTT.

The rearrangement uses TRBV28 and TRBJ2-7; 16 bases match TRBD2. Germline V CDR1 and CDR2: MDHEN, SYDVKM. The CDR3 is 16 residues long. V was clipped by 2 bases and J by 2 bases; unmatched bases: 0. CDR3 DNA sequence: TGTGCCAGCAGTTTAGGGACTAGCGGGGGGGCCTACGAGCAGTACTTC. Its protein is CASSLGTSGGAYEQYF.

CDR3 amino acids: CASSVGSADDTQYF. CDR3 DNA: TGTGCCAGCAGCGTAGGAAGCGCCGATGATACGCAGTATTTT. The genes are TRBV9 and TRBJ2-3; the D is unclear. The CDR3 has 14 amino acids. Germline CDR1 and CDR2: SGDLS and YYNGEE. Trimming cost V 0 bases and J 6 bases, with 11 bases left between them.

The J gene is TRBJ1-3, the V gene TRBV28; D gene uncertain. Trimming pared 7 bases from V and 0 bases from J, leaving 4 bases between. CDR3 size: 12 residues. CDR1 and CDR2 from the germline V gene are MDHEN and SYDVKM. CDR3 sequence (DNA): TGTGCCAGCATGAGCTCTGGAAACACCATATATTTT. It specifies CASMSSGNTIYF. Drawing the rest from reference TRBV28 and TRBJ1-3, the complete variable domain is DVKVTQSSRYLVKRTGEKVFLECVQDMDHENMFWYRQDPGLGLRLIYFSYDVKMKEKGDIPEGYSVSREKKERFSLILESASTNQTSMYLCASMSSGNTIYFGEGSWLTVV.

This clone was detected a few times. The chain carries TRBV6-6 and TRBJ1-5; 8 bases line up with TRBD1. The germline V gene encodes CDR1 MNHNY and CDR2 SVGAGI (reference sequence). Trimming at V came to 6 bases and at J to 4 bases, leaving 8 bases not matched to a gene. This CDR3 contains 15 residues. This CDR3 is CASSLTGGGNQPQHF. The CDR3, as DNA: TGTGCCAGCAGCCTCACAGGGGGAGGAAATCAGCCCCAGCATTTT.

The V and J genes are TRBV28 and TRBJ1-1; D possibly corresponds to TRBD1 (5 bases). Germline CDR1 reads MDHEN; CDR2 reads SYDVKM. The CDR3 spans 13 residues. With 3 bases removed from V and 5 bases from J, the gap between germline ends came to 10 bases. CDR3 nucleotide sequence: TGTGCCAGCAGTTTGGGGGGTAGGACTGAAGCTTTCTTT. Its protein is CASSLGGRTEAFF.

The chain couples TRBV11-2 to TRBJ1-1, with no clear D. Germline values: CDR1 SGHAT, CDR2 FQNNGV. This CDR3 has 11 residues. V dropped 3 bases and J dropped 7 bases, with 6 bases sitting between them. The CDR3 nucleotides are TGTGCCAGCAGCTTCGCAGTTGAAGCTTTCTTT. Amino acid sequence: CASSFAVEAFF.

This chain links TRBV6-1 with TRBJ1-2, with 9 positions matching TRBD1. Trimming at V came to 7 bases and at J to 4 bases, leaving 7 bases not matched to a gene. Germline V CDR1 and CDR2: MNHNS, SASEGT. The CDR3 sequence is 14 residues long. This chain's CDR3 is CASISGQGTYGYTF. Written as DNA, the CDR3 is TGTGCCAGCATTTCTGGACAGGGGACCTATGGCTACACCTTC.

DNA for the CDR3: TGTGCCAGCAGTCCGGCCCTAGCGGGGGGCTCCTACGAGCAGTACTTC. Residues: CASSPALAGGSYEQYF. The chain carries TRBV7-8 and TRBJ2-7; 11 bases are a match to TRBD2. The germline gives CDR1 SGHVS, CDR2 FQNEAQ. The CDR3 extends over 16 amino acids. Trimming cost V 6 bases and J 0 bases; bases outside gene matches: 7.

The chain's CDR3 is CASSIDRRLASQYF. CDR3 DNA: TGTGCCAGTAGTATAGATCGTCGGCTAGCTTCGCAGTATTTT. The chain has TRBV19 and TRBJ2-3, with a weak D call TRBD2 (5 bases). Germline CDR1 LNHDA, CDR2 SQIVND (reference sequence). There are 14 residues in the CDR3. Trimming took 0 bases from V and 10 from J, leaving 14 bases between them.

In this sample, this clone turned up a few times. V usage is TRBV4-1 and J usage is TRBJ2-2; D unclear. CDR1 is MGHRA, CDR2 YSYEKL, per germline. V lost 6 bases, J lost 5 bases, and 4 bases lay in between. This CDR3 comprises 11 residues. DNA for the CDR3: TGCGCCAGCAGACAGACCGGGGAGCTGTTTTTT. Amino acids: CASRQTGELFF.